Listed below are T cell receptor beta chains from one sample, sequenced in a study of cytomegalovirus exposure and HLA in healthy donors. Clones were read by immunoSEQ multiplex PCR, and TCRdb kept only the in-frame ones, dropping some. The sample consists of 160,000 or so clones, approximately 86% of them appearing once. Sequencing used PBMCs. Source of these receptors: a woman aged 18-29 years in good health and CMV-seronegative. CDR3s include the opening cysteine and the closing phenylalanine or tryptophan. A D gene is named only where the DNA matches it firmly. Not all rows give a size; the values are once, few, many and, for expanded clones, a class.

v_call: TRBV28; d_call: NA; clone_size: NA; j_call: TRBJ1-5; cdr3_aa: CASSLRGFSNQPQHF; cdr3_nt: TGTGCCAGCAGTTTACGGGGGTTTAGCAATCAGCCCCAGCATTTT
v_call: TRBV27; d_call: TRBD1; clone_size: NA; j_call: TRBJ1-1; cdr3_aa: CASSFPIGTGIMNTEAFF; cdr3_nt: TGTGCCAGCAGTTTCCCGATCGGGACAGGGATAATGAACACTGAAGCTTTCTTT
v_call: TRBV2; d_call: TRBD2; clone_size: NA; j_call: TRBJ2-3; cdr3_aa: CASRPRTSGHTDTQYF; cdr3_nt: TGTGCCAGCAGACCCAGGACTAGCGGCCACACAGATACGCAGTATTTT
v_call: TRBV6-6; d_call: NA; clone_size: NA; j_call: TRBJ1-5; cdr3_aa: CASSYGQGPNQPQHF; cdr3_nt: TGTGCCAGCAGTTATGGGCAGGGCCCAAATCAGCCCCAGCATTTT
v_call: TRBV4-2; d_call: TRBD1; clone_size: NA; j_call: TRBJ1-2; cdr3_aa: CASSQDQGAGGYTF; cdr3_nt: TGTGCCAGCAGCCAAGATCAGGGGGCCGGTGGCTACACCTTC
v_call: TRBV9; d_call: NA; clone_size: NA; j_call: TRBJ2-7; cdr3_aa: CASSRTASQYEQYF; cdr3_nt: TGTGCCAGCTCCCGGACAGCCTCCCAGTACGAGCAGTACTTC
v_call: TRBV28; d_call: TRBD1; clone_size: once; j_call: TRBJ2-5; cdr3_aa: CAIQGVETQYF; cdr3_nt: TGTGCCATACAGGGGGTAGAGACCCAGTACTTC
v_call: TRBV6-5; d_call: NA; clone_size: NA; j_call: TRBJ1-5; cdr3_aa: CASSSLPGIQPQHF; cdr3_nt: TGTGCCAGCAGTTCCCTCCCCGGGATTCAGCCCCAGCATTTT
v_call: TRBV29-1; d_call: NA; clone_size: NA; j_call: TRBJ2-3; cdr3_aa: CSVERGTFTDTQYF; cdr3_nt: TGCAGCGTTGAACGCGGCACTTTCACAGATACGCAGTATTTT
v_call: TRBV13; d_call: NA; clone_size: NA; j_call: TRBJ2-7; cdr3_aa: CASSLDVNRHYEQYF; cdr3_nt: TGTGCCAGCAGCTTAGATGTCAACAGGCACTACGAGCAGTACTTC
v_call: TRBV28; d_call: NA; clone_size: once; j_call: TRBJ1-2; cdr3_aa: CASSLSGYGYTF; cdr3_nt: TGTGCCAGCAGTTTAAGCGGCTATGGCTACACCTTC
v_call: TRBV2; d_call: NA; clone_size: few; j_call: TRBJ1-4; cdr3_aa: CASSGTAESNEKLFF; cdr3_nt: TGTGCCAGCAGTGGTACGGCGGAATCGAATGAAAAACTGTTTTTT
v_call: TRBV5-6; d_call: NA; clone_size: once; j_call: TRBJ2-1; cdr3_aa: CASSFPGVGYNEQFF; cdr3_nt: TGTGCCAGCAGCTTCCCGGGAGTGGGCTACAATGAGCAGTTCTTC
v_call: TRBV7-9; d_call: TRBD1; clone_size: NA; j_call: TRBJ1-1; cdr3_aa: CSSSFGRGAFMNTEAFF; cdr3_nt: TGTTCCAGCAGCTTTGGCAGGGGGGCCTTCATGAACACTGAAGCTTTCTTT
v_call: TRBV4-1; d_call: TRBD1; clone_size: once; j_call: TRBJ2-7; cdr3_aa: CASSQPGTADKQYF; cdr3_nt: TGCGCCAGCAGCCAACCCGGGACAGCTGACAAGCAGTACTTC
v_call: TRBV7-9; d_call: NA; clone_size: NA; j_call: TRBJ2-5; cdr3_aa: CASTSPIGGEGETQYF; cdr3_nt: TGTGCCAGCACCTCCCCAATCGGGGGTGAGGGTGAGACCCAGTACTTC
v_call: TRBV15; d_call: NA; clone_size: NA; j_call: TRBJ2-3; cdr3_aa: CATSRDRGDTQYF; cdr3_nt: TGTGCCACCAGCAGAGATCGGGGAGATACGCAGTATTTT
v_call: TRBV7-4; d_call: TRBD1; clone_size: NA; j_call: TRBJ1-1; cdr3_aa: CASSLVEGQSTVLNTEAFF; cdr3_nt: TGTGCCAGCAGCCTCGTGGAGGGACAGAGCACAGTACTGAACACTGAAGCTTTCTTT
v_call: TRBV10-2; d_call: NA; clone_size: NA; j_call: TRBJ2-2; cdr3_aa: CASSEDLASTGELFF; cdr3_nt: TGCGCCAGCAGTGAGGACCTAGCATCGACCGGGGAGCTGTTTTTT
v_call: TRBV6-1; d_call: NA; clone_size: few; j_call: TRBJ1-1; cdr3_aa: CASRRDTNTEAFF; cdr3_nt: TGTGCCAGCAGGAGGGACACAAACACTGAAGCTTTCTTT
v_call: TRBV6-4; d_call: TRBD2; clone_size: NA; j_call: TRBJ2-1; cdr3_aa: CASSDSDGEGGNEQFF; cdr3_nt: TGTGCCAGCAGTGACTCTGACGGGGAGGGAGGCAATGAGCAGTTCTTC
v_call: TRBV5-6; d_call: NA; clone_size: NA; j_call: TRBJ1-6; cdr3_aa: CASNPDGGYNSPLHF; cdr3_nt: TGTGCCAGCAACCCTGACGGGGGTTATAATTCACCCCTCCACTTT
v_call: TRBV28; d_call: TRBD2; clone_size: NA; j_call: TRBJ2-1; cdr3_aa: CASSATSGAFNEQFF; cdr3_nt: TGTGCCAGCAGTGCTACTAGCGGGGCTTTTAATGAGCAGTTCTTC
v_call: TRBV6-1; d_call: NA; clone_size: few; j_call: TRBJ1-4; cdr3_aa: CATGGSGSYEKLFF; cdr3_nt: TGTGCCACCGGGGGTTCAGGGTCTTACGAAAAACTGTTTTTT
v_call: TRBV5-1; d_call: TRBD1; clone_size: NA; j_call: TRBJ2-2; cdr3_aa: CASSLASGGLAYGELFF; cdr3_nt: TGCGCCAGCAGCTTGGCTTCAGGGGGTCTTGCCTACGGGGAGCTGTTTTTT
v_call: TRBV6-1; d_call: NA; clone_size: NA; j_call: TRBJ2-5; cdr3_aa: CASRQGPQETQYF; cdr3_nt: TGTGCCAGCAGGCAGGGGCCTCAAGAGACCCAGTACTTC
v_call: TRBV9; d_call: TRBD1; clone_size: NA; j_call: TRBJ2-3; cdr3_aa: CASSARRQGSSDTQYF; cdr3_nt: TGTGCCAGCAGCGCAAGGAGACAGGGTAGTTCAGATACGCAGTATTTT
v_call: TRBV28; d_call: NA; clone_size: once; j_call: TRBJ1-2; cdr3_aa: CASSYLGKGDYGYTF; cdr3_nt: TGTGCCAGCAGCTACCTCGGGAAAGGAGACTATGGCTACACCTTC
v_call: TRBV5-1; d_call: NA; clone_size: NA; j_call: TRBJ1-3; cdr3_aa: CASSTDSSGNTIYF; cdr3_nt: TGCGCCAGCAGCACCGACAGCTCTGGAAACACCATATATTTT
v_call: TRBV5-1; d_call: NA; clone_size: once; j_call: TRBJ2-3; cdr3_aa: CASSLYGRSSTDTQYF; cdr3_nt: TGCGCCAGCAGCTTGTATGGCAGATCTAGCACAGATACGCAGTATTTT
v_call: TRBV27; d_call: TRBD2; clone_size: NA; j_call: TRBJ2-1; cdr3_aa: CASSPSGRAYNEQFF; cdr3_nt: TGTGCCAGCAGTCCTAGCGGGAGGGCCTACAATGAGCAGTTCTTC
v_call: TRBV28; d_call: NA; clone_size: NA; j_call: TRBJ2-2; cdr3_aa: CASSFWAGSFTGELFF; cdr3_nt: TGTGCCAGCAGTTTCTGGGCAGGATCGTTCACCGGGGAGCTGTTTTTT
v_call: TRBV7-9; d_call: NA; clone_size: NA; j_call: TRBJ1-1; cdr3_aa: CASSSYAGEAFF; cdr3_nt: TGTGCCAGCAGCTCCTACGCAGGAGAAGCTTTCTTT
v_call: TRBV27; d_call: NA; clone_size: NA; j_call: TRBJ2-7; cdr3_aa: CASSLFPTSSYEQYF; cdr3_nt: TGTGCCAGCAGTTTATTCCCTACTAGTTCCTACGAGCAGTACTTC
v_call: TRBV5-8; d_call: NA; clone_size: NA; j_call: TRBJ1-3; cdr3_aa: CASSLVTSGNTIYF; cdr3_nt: TGTGCCAGCAGCTTGGTGACATCTGGAAACACCATATATTTT
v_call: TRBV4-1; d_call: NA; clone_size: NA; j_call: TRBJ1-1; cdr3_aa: CASSQTGSTEAFF; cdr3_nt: TGCGCCAGCAGCCAAACAGGGTCCACTGAAGCTTTCTTT
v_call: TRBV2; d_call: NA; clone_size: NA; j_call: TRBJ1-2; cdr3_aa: CASNRGLKYGYTF; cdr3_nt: TGTGCCAGCAACCGAGGACTCAAATATGGCTACACCTTC
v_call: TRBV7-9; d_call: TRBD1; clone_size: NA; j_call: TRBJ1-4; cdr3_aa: CASSLGTGSSEKLFF; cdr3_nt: TGTGCCAGCAGCTTGGGGACAGGGTCGAGTGAAAAACTGTTTTTT
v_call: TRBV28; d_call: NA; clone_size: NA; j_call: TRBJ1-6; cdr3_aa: CASSLSGVNSPLHF; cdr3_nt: TGTGCCAGCAGTTTATCAGGGGTCAATTCACCCCTCCACTTT
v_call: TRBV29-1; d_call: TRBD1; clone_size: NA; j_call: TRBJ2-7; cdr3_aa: CSVVGDRGPPYEQYF; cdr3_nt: TGCAGCGTTGTTGGAGACAGGGGGCCCCCTTACGAGCAGTACTTC
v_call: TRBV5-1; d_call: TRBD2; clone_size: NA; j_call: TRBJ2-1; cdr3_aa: CASSLYTGTSAYNEQFF; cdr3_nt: TGCGCCAGCAGCTTATATACCGGGACTAGCGCCTACAATGAGCAGTTCTTC
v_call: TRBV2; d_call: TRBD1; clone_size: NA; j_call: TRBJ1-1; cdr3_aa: CASSADRGRNTEAFF; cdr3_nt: TGTGCCAGCAGTGCGGACAGGGGGAGGAACACTGAAGCTTTCTTT
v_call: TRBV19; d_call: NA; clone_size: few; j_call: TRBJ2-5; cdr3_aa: CASSGAAQETQYF; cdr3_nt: TGTGCCAGTAGTGGGGCAGCCCAAGAGACCCAGTACTTC
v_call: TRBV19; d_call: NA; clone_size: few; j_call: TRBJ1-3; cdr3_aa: CASSVGSNTIYF; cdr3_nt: TGTGCCAGCTCAGTGGGGAGTAACACCATATATTTT
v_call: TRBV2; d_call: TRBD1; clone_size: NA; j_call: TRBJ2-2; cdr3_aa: CASGIQGAGTGELFF; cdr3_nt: TGTGCCAGTGGGATACAGGGGGCGGGGACCGGGGAGCTGTTTTTT
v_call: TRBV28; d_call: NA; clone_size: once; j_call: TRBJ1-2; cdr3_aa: CASKTLQVAAHGYTF; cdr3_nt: TGTGCCAGCAAAACCCTACAGGTCGCGGCCCATGGCTACACCTTC
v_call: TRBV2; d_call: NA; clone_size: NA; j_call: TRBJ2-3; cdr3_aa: CASSIERGAGDTQYF; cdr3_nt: TGTGCCAGCAGCATTGAACGGGGGGCGGGGGATACGCAGTATTTT
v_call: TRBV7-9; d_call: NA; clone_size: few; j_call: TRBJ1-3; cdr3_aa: CASSPTGSSGNTIYF; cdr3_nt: TGTGCCAGCAGTCCTACAGGGAGCTCTGGAAACACCATATATTTT
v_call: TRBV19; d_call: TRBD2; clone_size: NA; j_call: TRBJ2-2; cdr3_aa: CASSLGLAAYTGELFF; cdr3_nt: TGTGCCAGTAGTCTGGGGCTAGCGGCCTACACCGGGGAGCTGTTTTTT
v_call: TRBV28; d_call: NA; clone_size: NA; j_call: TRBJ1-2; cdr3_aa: CASSLEDYGYTF; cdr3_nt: TGTGCCAGCAGTTTAGAGGACTATGGCTACACCTTC
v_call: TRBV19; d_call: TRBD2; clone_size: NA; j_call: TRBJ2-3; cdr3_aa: CASSIAGGTDTQYF; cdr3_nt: TGTGCCAGTAGTATCGCGGGAGGTACGGATACGCAGTATTTT
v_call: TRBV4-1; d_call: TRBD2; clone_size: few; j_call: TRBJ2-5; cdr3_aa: CASSQIVAGKETQYF; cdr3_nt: TGCGCCAGCAGCCAAATAGTAGCGGGGAAAGAGACCCAGTACTTC
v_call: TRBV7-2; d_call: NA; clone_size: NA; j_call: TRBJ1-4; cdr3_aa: CASSLSGGLREKLFF; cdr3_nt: TGTGCCAGCAGCTTAAGCGGGGGGCTACGGGAAAAACTGTTTTTT
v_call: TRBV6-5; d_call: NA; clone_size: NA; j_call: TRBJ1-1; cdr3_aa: CASSYWGLNTEAFF; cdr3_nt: TGTGCCAGCAGTTACTGGGGGCTGAACACTGAAGCTTTCTTT